The sequence of this TCR beta chain was determined in a study of neurological immune-mediated disorders. The CDR3 consists of 14 residues. With V trimmed by 6 bases and J by 4 bases, 11 bases remained unmatched. The germline V gene encodes CDR1 SQVTM and CDR2 ANQGSEA. Study findings and constraints: In HTLV-1-associated myelopathy, TCR clonal expansion was greatest, and in multiple sclerosis it was least, below healthy controls. For the multiple sclerosis repertoire cluster, an association with any clinical or MRI feature was absent.

MiXCR, applied by TCRdb to the 5' RACE reads, yields one record per CDR3 protein. The sample shows 50,000 to 60,000 distinct CDR3 sequences, just under 4% of them seen only once. This clonotype was observed at least ten times. Its antigen is unknown. The receptor was derived from a woman between 35 and 50 years old with multiple sclerosis. The material sequenced was CD4+ T cells from blood. The chain has TRBV29-1 and TRBJ1-1, with 7 bases lining up with TRBD1. The CDR3 DNA reads TGCAGCGTGGATTACAGGGGCCGGGGCACTGAAGCTTTCTTT. Residues: CSVDYRGRGTEAFF.